This TCR beta chain came from a study of cytomegalovirus exposure and HLA in healthy donors. Study-wide results and limits: As was reported, the classifier diagnosed cytomegalovirus status with high specificity and sensitivity. Cytomegalovirus association was listed for 170 or so TCR beta chains. Reportedly, fewer N-insertions than the roughly 700-donor mean appeared in an Asian-associated ancestry cluster in a later analysis. The majority of TCR sequences were rare, yet some public TCRs appeared in many donors.

Vbeta (60) and Jbeta (13) primers were used in the PCR. Repertoires were generated with immunoSEQ multiplex PCR, while TCRdb's copy carries only in-frame clones and drops some. The sample records some 150,000 clones, roughly 79% being singletons. This clone occurred a few times. Its antigen remains unidentified. Sequencing was carried out using PBMCs. This receptor was obtained from a male donor in good health and CMV-seronegative.

CDR3 sequence: CSVGDSSTEAFF. CDR3 nucleotide sequence: TGCAGCGTTGGGGACAGCTCCACTGAAGCTTTCTTT. This chain connects TRBV29-1 to TRBJ1-1; TRBD1 matches 7 bases. The CDR3 contains 12 residues. The germline V gene encodes CDR1 SQVTM and CDR2 ANQGSEA. J was trimmed by 4 bases and V by 4 bases; bases with no gene match: 3.